Sequencing of this T cell receptor beta chain was carried out in a study of cytomegalovirus exposure and HLA in healthy donors. Points from the study as a whole: A missense variant in DCLRE1C was later tied to TCR beta V- and J-gene trimming. Donors belonging to an Asian-associated ancestry cluster reportedly showed fewer N-insertions in productive TCRs than the 666-donor mean, according to what a later analysis found.

PCR amplification relied on 60 Vbeta primers (plus 13 Jbeta primers). Profiling relied on immunoSEQ multiplex PCR, and the TCRdb table lists in-frame clones only, not all of them. The sample lists more than 85,000 clones, 13% to 15% seen once, with roughly 0.79% in the top ten. To note about this clone: Its specificity is not known.

The clonotype comes from a female donor in good health and CMV-seronegative. The sequencing input was PBMCs.

The CDR3 coding sequence is TGTGCCAGCAGTTACTCGGCGGGAGAACGAGAGGAGACCCAGTACTTC. Translated, it gives CASSYSAGEREETQYF. J is TRBJ2-5 and V is TRBV6-6; 7 bases fit TRBD2. The V gene's germline CDR1 is MNHNY and CDR2 SVGAGI (reference sequence). The CDR3 runs to 16 residues. Trimming removed 0 bases from V and 5 bases from J; junction bases left unmatched: 9.